These 6 T cell receptor beta chains were all obtained from the same sample, sequenced in a study of blood T cell repertoires in COVID-19. Generated by immunoSEQ multiplex PCR, the TCRdb table keeps only in-frame clones and is missing some. In the table there are 70,000 or so clones, around nine tenths of which are singletons. The source material was peripheral blood. These receptors came from a human donor in a cohort sampled during active COVID-19.

Regarding this clone: Its ends do not fully match the called genes, so a read error is possible. The chain has TRBV7-8 and TRBJ2-7; 8 bases agree with TRBD1. From germline, CDR1 is SGHVS and CDR2 FQNEAQ. The CDR3 is 11 amino acids. CDR3 in amino acids: CASSSDREVRF. In nucleotides, the CDR3 is TGTGCCAGCAGCTCGGACAGGGAGGTGCGCTTC.

The V gene is TRBV29-1, the J gene TRBJ2-6; tentative D call: TRBD1 (6 bases). V was shortened by 7 bases and J by 1 base, with 14 bases between the two germline ends. This CDR3 has 15 amino acids. Germline CDR1 is SQVTM and CDR2 is ANQGSEA. The CDR3, as DNA: TGCAGCGCCGGGGACATCTTATCTGGGGCCAACGTCCTGACTTTC. Its translation: CSAGDILSGANVLTF.

This chain joins TRBV11-2 and TRBJ2-3; a weak D match, TRBD2 (7 bases). Per germline, CDR1 SGHAT and CDR2 FQNNGV. This CDR3 has 15 amino acids. V was trimmed by 4 bases and J by 3 bases, leaving 14 bases between them. The chain's CDR3 is CASSSPRGGTDTQYF. Here the CDR3 DNA reads TGTGCCAGCAGCTCCCCAAGGGGGGGTACAGATACGCAGTATTTT.

This clone has just one count. The DNA for the CDR3 is TGTGCCAGTAGTACCCTCTCGGTGGTGAACACTGAAGCTTTCTTT. Protein sequence: CASSTLSVVNTEAFF. V gene TRBV19 combines with J gene TRBJ1-1; D remains ambiguous. CDR1 LNHDA and CDR2 SQIVND come from the germline V gene (reference sequence). V was pared by 4 bases and J by 0 bases, with 12 bases between. There are 15 residues in the CDR3.

The rearrangement links TRBV2 to TRBJ1-4; 11 positions agree with TRBD1. The CDR3 loop spans 16 amino acids. V was pared by 1 base and J by 10 bases, with 8 bases of the junction left unmatched. CDR1 SNHLY and CDR2 FYNNEI come from the germline V gene. CDR3 protein: CASSEGGTGGYTKLFF. CDR3 DNA sequence: TGTGCCAGCAGTGAAGGGGGGACAGGGGGGTATACAAAACTGTTTTTT. Looking up the rest from reference TRBV2 and TRBJ1-4 gives the full variable domain: EPEVTQTPSHQVTQMGQEVILRCVPISNHLYFYWYRQILGQKVEFLVSFYNNEISEKSEIFDDQFSVERPDGSNFTLKIRSTKLEDSAMYFCASSEGGTGGYTKLFFGSGTQLSVL.

This sequence joins TRBV11-2 and TRBJ1-1; D is unclear. Trimming removed 1 base from V and 4 bases from J, with 10 bases in between. Germline-derived CDR1 and CDR2 are SGHAT and FQNNGV. This CDR3 region has 14 residues. Here the CDR3 reads CASSLAPGTTEAFF. The CDR3 DNA reads TGTGCCAGCAGCTTAGCTCCGGGAACCACTGAAGCTTTCTTT.